This is a list of T cell receptor beta chains from one sample in a study of T cell repertoires in ileal Crohn's disease. The table came from immunoSEQ multiplex PCR; TCRdb's copy has only in-frame clones and leaves some out. The sample yields fewer than 20,000 clones, about 92% seen once. The sequencing sample was made of ileal tissue. These receptors were obtained from an adult with Crohn's disease. CDR3s include the opening cysteine and the closing phenylalanine or tryptophan. D genes are given only for firm matches. A row's size may be missing; if present it is once, few, many or a size class.

d_gene: .
j_gene: TRBJ1-1
v_gene: TRBV2
abundance: once
CDR3nt: TGTGCCAGCAAGCCACAGGCCATAGTGGGGGCTTTCTTT
CDR3aa: CASKPQAIVGAFF

d_gene: .
j_gene: TRBJ1-2
v_gene: TRBV28
abundance: .
CDR3nt: TGTGCCAGCAGTTTGCAGCGAACAGGCTTCGGTGGCTACACCTTC
CDR3aa: CASSLQRTGFGGYTF

d_gene: TRBD1
j_gene: TRBJ1-2
v_gene: TRBV19
abundance: .
CDR3nt: TGTGCCAGTAGTAGGACAGGGGACTATGGCTACGCCTTC
CDR3aa: CASSRTGDYGYAF

d_gene: .
j_gene: TRBJ2-2
v_gene: TRBV11-2
abundance: .
CDR3nt: TGTGCCAGCAGCCCCAACAGGGCCGTGGGCGGGGAGCTGTTTTTT
CDR3aa: CASSPNRAVGGELFF

d_gene: TRBD1
j_gene: TRBJ1-4
v_gene: TRBV7-9
abundance: .
CDR3nt: TGTGCCAGCAGCCCGACAGGGTTCGGTGAAAAACTGTTTTTT
CDR3aa: CASSPTGFGEKLFF

d_gene: TRBD1
j_gene: TRBJ2-2
v_gene: TRBV27
abundance: .
CDR3nt: TGTGCCAGCAGTCCTCTTCTCAGGGGGCCGAACACCGGGGAGCTGTTTTTT
CDR3aa: CASSPLLRGPNTGELFF

d_gene: TRBD2
j_gene: TRBJ2-1
v_gene: TRBV6-5
abundance: .
CDR3nt: TGTGCCAGCAGTTACTCACTAGCGGGCTCCTACAATGAGCAGTTCTTC
CDR3aa: CASSYSLAGSYNEQFF

d_gene: .
j_gene: TRBJ2-7
v_gene: TRBV9
abundance: .
CDR3nt: TGTGCCAGCAGCTCGAGGGCCGAATCCTACGAGCAGTACTTC
CDR3aa: CASSSRAESYEQYF

d_gene: .
j_gene: TRBJ2-7
v_gene: TRBV25-1
abundance: .
CDR3nt: TGTGCCAGCAGTGATCTAGGGGCCGTCGAGCAGTACTTC
CDR3aa: CASSDLGAVEQYF

d_gene: .
j_gene: TRBJ1-2
v_gene: TRBV10-3
abundance: .
CDR3nt: TGTGCCATCAGTGAGTTCGTAGGGGGAAATGGCTACACCTTC
CDR3aa: CAISEFVGGNGYTF

d_gene: .
j_gene: TRBJ1-2
v_gene: TRBV25-1
abundance: .
CDR3nt: TGTGCCAGCAGTGAATCTACCTATGGCTACACCTTC
CDR3aa: CASSESTYGYTF

d_gene: .
j_gene: TRBJ1-6
v_gene: TRBV7-8
abundance: once
CDR3nt: TGTGCCAGCAGCTTAAGGTCCACAAGCGTCTATAATTCACCCCTCCACTTT
CDR3aa: CASSLRSTSVYNSPLHF

d_gene: TRBD2
j_gene: TRBJ2-7
v_gene: TRBV2
abundance: .
CDR3nt: TGTGCCAGCAGGGCTCTCTCTAGCGGGGTCGAGCAGTACTTC
CDR3aa: CASRALSSGVEQYF

d_gene: TRBD2
j_gene: TRBJ2-1
v_gene: TRBV5-4
abundance: .
CDR3nt: TGTGCCAGCAGCTCCGGGACTAACCTGAATGAGCAGTTCTTC
CDR3aa: CASSSGTNLNEQFF

d_gene: TRBD2
j_gene: TRBJ2-7
v_gene: TRBV4-3
abundance: .
CDR3nt: TGCGCCAGCAGCCAGGGGACTAGCGGGGGCAACGAGCAGTACTTC
CDR3aa: CASSQGTSGGNEQYF

d_gene: .
j_gene: TRBJ2-7
v_gene: TRBV7-8
abundance: .
CDR3nt: TGTGCCAGCAGAACCCAGGAGGAAACCTCCTACGAGCAGTACTTC
CDR3aa: CASRTQEETSYEQYF

d_gene: .
j_gene: TRBJ1-2
v_gene: TRBV7-9
abundance: .
CDR3nt: TGTGCCAGCACCTTCGGGTCCGACTACGATGGCTACACCTTC
CDR3aa: CASTFGSDYDGYTF

d_gene: TRBD1
j_gene: TRBJ1-4
v_gene: TRBV9
abundance: .
CDR3nt: TGTGCCAGCAGCTCGACGACAGGGCCGTTGGAGGAACTGTTTTTT
CDR3aa: CASSSTTGPLEELFF

d_gene: TRBD1
j_gene: TRBJ1-5
v_gene: TRBV15
abundance: .
CDR3nt: TGTGCCACCAGCAGGACAGGGGATAGCAATCAGCCCCAGCATTTT
CDR3aa: CATSRTGDSNQPQHF

d_gene: TRBD1
j_gene: TRBJ1-2
v_gene: TRBV4-3
abundance: .
CDR3nt: TGCGCCAGCAGCCAAGCCTCGGCAGGGGGTCGAGGAGGCTACACCTTC
CDR3aa: CASSQASAGGRGGYTF

d_gene: .
j_gene: TRBJ2-2
v_gene: TRBV27
abundance: .
CDR3nt: TGTGCCAGCGGCCCGGGGGTGACCGGGGAGCTGTTTTTT
CDR3aa: CASGPGVTGELFF

d_gene: .
j_gene: TRBJ2-1
v_gene: TRBV27
abundance: .
CDR3nt: TGTGCCAGCAGTTTTACAGCTCGCCACAATGAGCAGTTCTTC
CDR3aa: CASSFTARHNEQFF

d_gene: .
j_gene: TRBJ1-4
v_gene: TRBV7-9
abundance: .
CDR3nt: TGTGCCAGCAGTTCCTTAGGGGCAACTAATGAAAAACTGTTTTTT
CDR3aa: CASSSLGATNEKLFF

d_gene: TRBD2
j_gene: TRBJ2-3
v_gene: TRBV5-1
abundance: .
CDR3nt: TGCGCCAGCAGCTTGCTTCCGGCGGGGGGCACAGATACGCAGTATTTT
CDR3aa: CASSLLPAGGTDTQYF

d_gene: TRBD2
j_gene: TRBJ2-2
v_gene: TRBV7-9
abundance: .
CDR3nt: TGTGCCAGCAGCTTGCTAGCGGGGGACCACACCGGGGAGCTGTTTTTT
CDR3aa: CASSLLAGDHTGELFF

d_gene: .
j_gene: TRBJ2-5
v_gene: TRBV16
abundance: .
CDR3nt: TGTGCCAGCAGCCAACCTAACGACAGGCTCCAAGAGACCCAGTACTTC
CDR3aa: CASSQPNDRLQETQYF

d_gene: .
j_gene: TRBJ1-4
v_gene: TRBV5-6
abundance: .
CDR3nt: TGTGCCAGCACTCGGGGGAATGAAAAACTGTTTTTT
CDR3aa: CASTRGNEKLFF

d_gene: TRBD1
j_gene: TRBJ2-7
v_gene: TRBV30
abundance: .
CDR3nt: TGTGCCTGGAGAAGGGGGCTCGGGGACTACGAGCAGTACTTC
CDR3aa: CAWRRGLGDYEQYF

d_gene: TRBD2
j_gene: TRBJ2-2
v_gene: TRBV7-8
abundance: .
CDR3nt: TGTGCCAGCAGCCTACGTTTACCTCTAGCGGGGGGGCACACCGGGGAGCTGTTTTTT
CDR3aa: CASSLRLPLAGGHTGELFF

d_gene: TRBD2
j_gene: TRBJ2-3
v_gene: TRBV6-6
abundance: .
CDR3nt: TGTGCCAGCAGTGGCATAGCGGGGGCTAGCACAGATACGCAGTATTTT
CDR3aa: CASSGIAGASTDTQYF

d_gene: TRBD1
j_gene: TRBJ2-7
v_gene: TRBV11-2
abundance: .
CDR3nt: TGTGCCAGCAGCTCGACAGGGCTCTCCTACGAGCAGTACTTC
CDR3aa: CASSSTGLSYEQYF

d_gene: TRBD1
j_gene: TRBJ1-4
v_gene: TRBV27
abundance: .
CDR3nt: TGTGCCAGCAGTCTGACAGGGGCGGGCGAAAAACTGTTTTTT
CDR3aa: CASSLTGAGEKLFF

d_gene: TRBD1
j_gene: TRBJ1-2
v_gene: TRBV27
abundance: .
CDR3nt: TGTGCCAGCAGGACCGGGACAGCTCGGGGCTATGGCTACACCTTC
CDR3aa: CASRTGTARGYGYTF

d_gene: .
j_gene: TRBJ1-6
v_gene: TRBV5-1
abundance: .
CDR3nt: TGCGCCAGCAGCTTGGGGAACAGCCCGAATTCACCCCTCCACTTT
CDR3aa: CASSLGNSPNSPLHF

d_gene: .
j_gene: TRBJ1-2
v_gene: TRBV5-1
abundance: .
CDR3nt: TGCGCCAGCAGCCCATGGGGGGGGGCTAGCTATGGCTACACCTTC
CDR3aa: CASSPWGGASYGYTF

d_gene: TRBD2
j_gene: TRBJ2-1
v_gene: TRBV4-2
abundance: .
CDR3nt: TGTGCCAGCAGCCAGATAGCGGGGGTATACAATGAGCAGTTCTTC
CDR3aa: CASSQIAGVYNEQFF

d_gene: TRBD1
j_gene: TRBJ1-2
v_gene: TRBV7-9
abundance: .
CDR3nt: TGTGCCAGCAGCGATCCACAGGGGGAATATGGCTACACCTTC
CDR3aa: CASSDPQGEYGYTF

d_gene: TRBD2
j_gene: TRBJ2-1
v_gene: TRBV6-5
abundance: .
CDR3nt: TGTGCCAGCAGTTACGGACTAGCGGGATACAATGAGCAGTTCTTC
CDR3aa: CASSYGLAGYNEQFF

d_gene: TRBD1
j_gene: TRBJ1-6
v_gene: TRBV19
abundance: .
CDR3nt: TGTGCCAGTAGTAGTGGACAGGGGACGAGTTCACCCCTCCACTTT
CDR3aa: CASSSGQGTSSPLHF

d_gene: TRBD1
j_gene: TRBJ1-1
v_gene: TRBV10-3
abundance: .
CDR3nt: TGTGCCATCAGTGTGGGGACAGTGAACACTGAAGCTTTCTTT
CDR3aa: CAISVGTVNTEAFF

d_gene: .
j_gene: TRBJ2-2
v_gene: TRBV5-1
abundance: .
CDR3nt: TGCGCCAGCAGTCCCGGGACACTAGACACCGGGGAGCTGTTTTTT
CDR3aa: CASSPGTLDTGELFF

d_gene: TRBD1
j_gene: TRBJ1-5
v_gene: TRBV30
abundance: .
CDR3nt: TGTGCCGTCCGGGACAGGGTCAATCAGCCCCAGCATTTT
CDR3aa: CAVRDRVNQPQHF

d_gene: TRBD1
j_gene: TRBJ2-3
v_gene: TRBV2
abundance: once
CDR3nt: TGTGCCAGCAGTGATGACAGGGGGCCCACAGATACGCAGTATTTT
CDR3aa: CASSDDRGPTDTQYF

d_gene: TRBD1
j_gene: TRBJ1-4
v_gene: TRBV10-3
abundance: .
CDR3nt: TGTGCCATCAGTGAGTCTGAGGGGGCGCGGACTAATGAAAAACTGTTTTTT
CDR3aa: CAISESEGARTNEKLFF

d_gene: .
j_gene: TRBJ1-2
v_gene: TRBV29-1
abundance: .
CDR3nt: TGCAGCGTTGAAGATCGGGGCTATGGCTACACCTTC
CDR3aa: CSVEDRGYGYTF

d_gene: .
j_gene: TRBJ1-2
v_gene: TRBV6-1
abundance: .
CDR3nt: TGTGCCAGCGGGCCGCGGGGGGTCAGTTATGGCTACACCTTC
CDR3aa: CASGPRGVSYGYTF

d_gene: TRBD1
j_gene: TRBJ1-2
v_gene: TRBV19
abundance: .
CDR3nt: TGTGCCAGTAGTTTCCGGACAGGGAGTTATGGCTACACCTTC
CDR3aa: CASSFRTGSYGYTF

d_gene: .
j_gene: TRBJ1-1
v_gene: TRBV7-3
abundance: .
CDR3nt: TGTGCCAGCAGGGAGAACATGAACACTGAAGCTTTCTTT
CDR3aa: CASRENMNTEAFF

d_gene: .
j_gene: TRBJ2-7
v_gene: TRBV19
abundance: .
CDR3nt: TGTGCCAGTAGTATGACAATTACCTACGAGCAGTACTTC
CDR3aa: CASSMTITYEQYF

d_gene: .
j_gene: TRBJ2-7
v_gene: TRBV19
abundance: .
CDR3nt: TGTGCCAGTAGTATAGGACAGGAGCTCTCCTACGAGCAGTACTTC
CDR3aa: CASSIGQELSYEQYF

d_gene: .
j_gene: TRBJ2-5
v_gene: TRBV29-1
abundance: .
CDR3nt: TGCAGCGGTGGACACGAAGAGACCCAGTACTTC
CDR3aa: CSGGHEETQYF